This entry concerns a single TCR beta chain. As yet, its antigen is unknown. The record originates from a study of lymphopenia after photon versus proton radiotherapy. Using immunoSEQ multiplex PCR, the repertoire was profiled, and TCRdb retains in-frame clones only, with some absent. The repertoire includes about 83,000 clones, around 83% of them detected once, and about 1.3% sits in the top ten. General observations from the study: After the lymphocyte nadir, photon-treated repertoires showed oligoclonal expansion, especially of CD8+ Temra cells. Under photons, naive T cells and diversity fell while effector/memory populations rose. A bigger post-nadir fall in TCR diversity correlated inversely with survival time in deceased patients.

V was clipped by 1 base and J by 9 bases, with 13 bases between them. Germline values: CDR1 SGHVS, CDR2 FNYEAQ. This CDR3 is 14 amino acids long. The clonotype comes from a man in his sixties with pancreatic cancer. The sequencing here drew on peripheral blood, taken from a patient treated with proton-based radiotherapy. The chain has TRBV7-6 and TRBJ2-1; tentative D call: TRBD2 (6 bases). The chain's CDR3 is CASSLELAGSEQFF. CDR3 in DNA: TGTGCCAGCAGCTTAGAACTAGCTGGGTCTGAGCAGTTCTTC.